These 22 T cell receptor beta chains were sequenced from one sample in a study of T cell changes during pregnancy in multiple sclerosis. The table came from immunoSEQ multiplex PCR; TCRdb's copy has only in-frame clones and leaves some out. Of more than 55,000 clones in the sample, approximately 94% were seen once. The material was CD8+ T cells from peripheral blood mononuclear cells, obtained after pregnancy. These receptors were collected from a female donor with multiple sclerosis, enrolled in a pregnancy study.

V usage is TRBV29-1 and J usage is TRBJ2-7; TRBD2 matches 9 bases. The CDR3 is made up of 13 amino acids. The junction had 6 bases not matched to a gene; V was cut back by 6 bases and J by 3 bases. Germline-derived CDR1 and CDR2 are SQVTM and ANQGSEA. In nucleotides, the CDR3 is TGCAGCGTGATTAGCGGGAGACTCTACGAGCAGTACTTC. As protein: CSVISGRLYEQYF.

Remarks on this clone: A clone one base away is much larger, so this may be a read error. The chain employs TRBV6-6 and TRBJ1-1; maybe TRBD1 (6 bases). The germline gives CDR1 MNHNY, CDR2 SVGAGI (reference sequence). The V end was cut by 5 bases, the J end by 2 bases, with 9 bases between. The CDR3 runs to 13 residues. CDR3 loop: CASSGQINTEAFF. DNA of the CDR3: TGTGCCAGCAGTGGACAGATAAACACTGAAGCTTTCTTT.

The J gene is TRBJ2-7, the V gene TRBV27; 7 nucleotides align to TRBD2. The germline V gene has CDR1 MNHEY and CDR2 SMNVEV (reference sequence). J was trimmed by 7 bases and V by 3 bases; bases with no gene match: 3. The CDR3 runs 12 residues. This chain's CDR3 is CASSLTGGEQYF. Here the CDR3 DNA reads TGTGCCAGCAGTTTGACGGGAGGAGAGCAGTACTTC.

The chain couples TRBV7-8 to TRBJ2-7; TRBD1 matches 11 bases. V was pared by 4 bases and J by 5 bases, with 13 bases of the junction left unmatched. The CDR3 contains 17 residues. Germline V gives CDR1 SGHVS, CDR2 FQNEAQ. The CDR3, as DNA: TGTGCCAGCAGCTCAACCCATAGGGACAGGGGGAGCGACGAGCAGTACTTC. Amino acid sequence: CASSSTHRDRGSDEQYF.

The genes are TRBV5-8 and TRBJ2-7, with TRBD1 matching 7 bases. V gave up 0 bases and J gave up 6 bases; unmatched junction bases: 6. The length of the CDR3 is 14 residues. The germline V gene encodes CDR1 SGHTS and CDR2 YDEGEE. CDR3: CASSLGQGVSEQYF. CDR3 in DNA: TGTGCCAGCAGCTTGGGACAGGGAGTAAGCGAGCAGTACTTC.

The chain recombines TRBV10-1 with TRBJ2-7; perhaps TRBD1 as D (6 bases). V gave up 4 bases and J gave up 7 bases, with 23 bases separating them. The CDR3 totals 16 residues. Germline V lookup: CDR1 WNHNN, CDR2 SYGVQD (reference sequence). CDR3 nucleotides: TGCGCCAGCAGTGGGAGTAGAACAGGGTCCTGGGTAGAGCAGTACTTC. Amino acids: CASSGSRTGSWVEQYF.

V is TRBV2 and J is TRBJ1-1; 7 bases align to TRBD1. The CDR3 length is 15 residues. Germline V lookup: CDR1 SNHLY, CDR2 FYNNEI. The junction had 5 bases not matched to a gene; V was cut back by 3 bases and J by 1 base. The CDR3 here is CASSERQGGNTEAFF. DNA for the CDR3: TGTGCCAGCAGTGAGAGACAGGGTGGGAACACTGAAGCTTTCTTT.

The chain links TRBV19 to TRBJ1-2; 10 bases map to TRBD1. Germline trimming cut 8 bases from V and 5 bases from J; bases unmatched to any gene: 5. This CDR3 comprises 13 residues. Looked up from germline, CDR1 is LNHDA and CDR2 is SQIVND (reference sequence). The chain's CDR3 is CASRDRGVYGYTF. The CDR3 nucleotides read TGTGCCAGTCGGGACAGGGGCGTTTATGGCTACACCTTC.

CDR3 residues: CASSLLANREGSGELFF. CDR3 nucleotides: TGCGCCAGCAGCTTGCTGGCGAATCGGGAGGGCTCCGGGGAGCTGTTTTTT. The rearrangement joins TRBV5-1 to TRBJ2-2; 8 bases map to TRBD2. The V segment lost 1 base and the J segment 6 bases; nucleotides outside the gene matches: 11. CDR1 SGHRS and CDR2 YFSETQ come from the germline V gene. The CDR3 length is 17 residues. The whole variable domain, filled in from reference TRBV5-1 and TRBJ2-2, reads KAGVTQTPRYLIKTRGQQVTLSCSPISGHRSVSWYQQTPGQGLQFLFEYFSETQRNKGNFPGRFSGRQFSNSRSEMNVSTLELGDSALYLCASSLLANREGSGELFFGEGSRLTVL.

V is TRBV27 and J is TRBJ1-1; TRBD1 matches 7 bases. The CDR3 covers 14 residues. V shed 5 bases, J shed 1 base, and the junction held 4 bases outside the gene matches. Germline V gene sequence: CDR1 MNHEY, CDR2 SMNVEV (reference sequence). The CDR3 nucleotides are TGTGCCAGCAGTCCATGGACAGGGAACACTGAAGCTTTCTTT. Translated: CASSPWTGNTEAFF.

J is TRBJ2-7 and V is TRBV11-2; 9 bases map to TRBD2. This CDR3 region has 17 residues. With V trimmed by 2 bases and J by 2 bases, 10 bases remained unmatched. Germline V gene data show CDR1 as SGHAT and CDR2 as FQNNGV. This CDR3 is CASSLIGLAGTTYEQYF. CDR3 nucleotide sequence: TGTGCCAGCAGCTTAATTGGGCTAGCGGGAACTACCTACGAGCAGTACTTC.

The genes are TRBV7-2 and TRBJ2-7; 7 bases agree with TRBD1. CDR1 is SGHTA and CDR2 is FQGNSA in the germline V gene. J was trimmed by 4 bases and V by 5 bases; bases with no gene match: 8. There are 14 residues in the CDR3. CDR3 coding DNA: TGTGCCAGCAGCCCGGGGACAGCTGAATACGAGCAGTACTTC. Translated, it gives CASSPGTAEYEQYF.

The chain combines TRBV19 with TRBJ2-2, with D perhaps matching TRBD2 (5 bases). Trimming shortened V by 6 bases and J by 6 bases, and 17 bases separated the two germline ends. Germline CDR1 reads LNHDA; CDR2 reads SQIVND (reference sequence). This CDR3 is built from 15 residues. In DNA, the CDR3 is TGTGCCAGTAGAGTGGGGAGTGGATTGGCCGGGGAGCTGTTTTTT. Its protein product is CASRVGSGLAGELFF.

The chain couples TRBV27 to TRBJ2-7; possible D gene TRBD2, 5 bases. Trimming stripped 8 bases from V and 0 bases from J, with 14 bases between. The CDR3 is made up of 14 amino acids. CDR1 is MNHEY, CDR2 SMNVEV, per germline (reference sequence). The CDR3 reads CASSPSGPSYEQYF. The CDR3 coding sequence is TGTGCCAGCTCCCCCAGCGGCCCCTCCTACGAGCAGTACTTC.

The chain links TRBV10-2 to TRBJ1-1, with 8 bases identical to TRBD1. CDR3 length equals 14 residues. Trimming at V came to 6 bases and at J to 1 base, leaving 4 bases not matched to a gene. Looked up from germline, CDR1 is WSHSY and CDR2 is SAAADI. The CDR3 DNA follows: TGCGCCAGCAGCCCGGGACAGGCGAACACTGAAGCTTTCTTT. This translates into CASSPGQANTEAFF.

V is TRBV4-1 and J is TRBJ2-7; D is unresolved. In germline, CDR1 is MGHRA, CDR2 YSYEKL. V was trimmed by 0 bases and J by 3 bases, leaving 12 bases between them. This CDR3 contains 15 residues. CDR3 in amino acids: CASSQESSASYEQYF. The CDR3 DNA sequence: TGCGCCAGCAGCCAAGAAAGCTCGGCTAGCTACGAGCAGTACTTC.

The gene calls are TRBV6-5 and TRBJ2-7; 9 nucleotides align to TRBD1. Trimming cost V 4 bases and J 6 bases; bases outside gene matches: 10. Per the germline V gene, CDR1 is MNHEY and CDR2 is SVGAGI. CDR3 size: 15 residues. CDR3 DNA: TGTGCCAGCAGTTTGACACAGGGGGCTCTTGGCGAGCAGTACTTC. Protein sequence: CASSLTQGALGEQYF.

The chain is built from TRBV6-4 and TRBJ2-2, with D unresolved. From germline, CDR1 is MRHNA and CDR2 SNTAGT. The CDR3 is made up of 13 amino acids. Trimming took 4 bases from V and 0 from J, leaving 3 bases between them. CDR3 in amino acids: CASSVTNTGELFF. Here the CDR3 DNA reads TGTGCCAGCAGTGTAACGAACACCGGGGAGCTGTTTTTT.

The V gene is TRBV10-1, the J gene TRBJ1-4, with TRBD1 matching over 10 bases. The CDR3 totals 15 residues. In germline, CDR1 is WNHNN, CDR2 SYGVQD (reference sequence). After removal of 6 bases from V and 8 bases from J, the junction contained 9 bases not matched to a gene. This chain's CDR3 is CASRGDRGRREKLFF. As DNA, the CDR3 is TGCGCCAGCAGGGGTGACAGGGGGCGCCGGGAAAAACTGTTTTTT.

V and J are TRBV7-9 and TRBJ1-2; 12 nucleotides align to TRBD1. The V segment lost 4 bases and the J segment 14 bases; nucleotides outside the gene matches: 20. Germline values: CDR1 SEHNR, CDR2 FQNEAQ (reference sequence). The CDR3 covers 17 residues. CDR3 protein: CASSYGDRGLLKGTKTF. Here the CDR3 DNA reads TGTGCCAGCAGCTACGGGGACAGGGGGCTACTGAAAGGGACTAAAACCTTC.

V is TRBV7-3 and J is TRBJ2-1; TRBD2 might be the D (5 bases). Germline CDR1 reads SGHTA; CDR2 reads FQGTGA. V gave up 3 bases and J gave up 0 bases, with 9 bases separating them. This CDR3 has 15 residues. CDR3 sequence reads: CASSFLGSSYNEQFF. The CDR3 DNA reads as TGTGCCAGCAGCTTTCTAGGGAGCTCCTACAATGAGCAGTTCTTC.

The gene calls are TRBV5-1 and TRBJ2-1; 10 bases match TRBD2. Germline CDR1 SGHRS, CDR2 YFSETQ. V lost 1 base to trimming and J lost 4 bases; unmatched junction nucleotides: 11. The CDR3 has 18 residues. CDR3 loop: CASSLHSGRQLPYNEQFF. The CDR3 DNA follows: TGCGCCAGCAGCTTGCATAGCGGGAGGCAACTTCCTTACAATGAGCAGTTCTTC.